The sequence of this TCR beta chain was determined in a study of type 1 regulatory T cells. The wider study: T-allo10 is an in vitro-generated, Tr1-enriched CD4 T cell product specific for alloantigen. Study-level results: Tr1 cells had a more restricted TCR repertoire than non-Tr1 cells.

TCRdb re-called the reads through MiXCR, storing one row per CDR3 protein. Among about 62,000 distinct CDR3 sequences listed, 62% were seen once. This clonotype has a handful of counts. What it recognizes is unknown. Sequencing used cultured non-Tr1 T cells, either the whole culture or a sorted T cell fraction (not recorded which). This receptor was identified in a human donor in good health.

CDR3 protein: CASSQGSSEAFF. In DNA, the CDR3 is TGTGCCAGCAGCCAAGGGAGCTCAGAAGCTTTCTTT. The gene calls are TRBV3-1 and TRBJ1-1; D is undetermined. The germline CDR1 and CDR2 sequences are LGHDT and YNNKEL (reference sequence). The CDR3 length is 12 residues. The ends were cut back, 1 base at V and 8 bases at J, with 8 bases in the middle.